The TCR beta chain described here comes from a study of blood T cell repertoires in COVID-19. As for the study in general: The cDNA or gDNA used as material had been derived from T cells, B-cell-depleted T cells, or PBMCs.

TCRdb keeps only in-frame clones here, not all; method: immunoSEQ multiplex PCR. In the table there are about 75,000 clones, roughly 87% of which are singletons. The trim removed 0 bases at V and 11 bases at J, leaving 7 bases unmatched. In germline, CDR1 is SGHTA, CDR2 FQGNSA. The CDR3 is 14 amino acids. This receptor was identified in a woman aged 45-59 years with acute or convalescent COVID-19. The chain is built from TRBV7-2 and TRBJ1-1; TRBD1 aligns across 9 bases. Material for sequencing was peripheral blood. The CDR3 bases are TGTGCCAGCAGCTTAGCGGGTACAGGGGGCCGGGCTTTCTTT. Translation gives CASSLAGTGGRAFF.